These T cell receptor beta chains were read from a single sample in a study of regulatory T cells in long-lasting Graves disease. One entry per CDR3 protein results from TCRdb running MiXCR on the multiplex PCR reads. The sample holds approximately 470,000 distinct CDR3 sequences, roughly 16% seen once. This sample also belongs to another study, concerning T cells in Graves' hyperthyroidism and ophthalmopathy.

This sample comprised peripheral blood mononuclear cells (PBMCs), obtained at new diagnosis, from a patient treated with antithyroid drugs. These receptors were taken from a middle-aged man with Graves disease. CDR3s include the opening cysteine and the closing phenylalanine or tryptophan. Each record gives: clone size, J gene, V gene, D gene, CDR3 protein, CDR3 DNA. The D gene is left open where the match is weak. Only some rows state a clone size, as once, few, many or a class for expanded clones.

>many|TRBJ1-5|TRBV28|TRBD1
CASRPNRGSNQPQHF
TGTGCCAGCAGACCCAACAGGGGTAGCAATCAGCCCCAGCATTTT
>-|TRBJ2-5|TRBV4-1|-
CASSQERVGEETQYF
TGCGCCAGCAGCCAAGAGAGAGTCGGGGAAGAGACCCAGTACTTC
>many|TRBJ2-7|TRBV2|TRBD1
CASKGQGTVTYEQYF
TGTGCCAGCAAGGGACAGGGGACGGTAACCTACGAGCAGTACTTC
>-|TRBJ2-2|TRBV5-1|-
CASSKGLLTNTGELFF
TGCGCCAGCAGCAAGGGACTCCTCACGAACACCGGGGAGCTGTTTTTT
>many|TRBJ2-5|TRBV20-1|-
CSARGGTGGGTQYF
TGCAGTGCTAGAGGAGGGACCGGGGGTGGGACCCAGTACTTC
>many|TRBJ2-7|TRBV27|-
CASSLPSAYEQYF
TGTGCCAGCAGTTTACCATCAGCCTACGAGCAGTACTTC
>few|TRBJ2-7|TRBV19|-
CASKITQGGYEQYF
TGTGCCAGTAAAATAACCCAGGGTGGATACGAGCAGTACTTC
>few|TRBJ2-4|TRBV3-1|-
CASSRRGLLAKNIQYF
TGTGCCAGCAGCCGTCGGGGGTTACTAGCCAAAAACATTCAGTACTTC
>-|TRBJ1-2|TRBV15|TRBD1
CATSRDRGWYGYTF
TGTGCCACCAGCAGAGACAGGGGGTGGTATGGCTACACCTTC
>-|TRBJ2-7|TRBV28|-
CASRYQSGKSYEQYF
TGTGCCAGCCGATACCAATCAGGGAAGTCCTACGAGCAGTACTTC
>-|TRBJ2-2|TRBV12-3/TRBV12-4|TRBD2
CASIMRLADNTGELFF
TGTGCCAGCATCATGAGGCTAGCGGACAACACCGGGGAGCTGTTTTTT
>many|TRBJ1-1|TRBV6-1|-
CASRRQAMNTEAFF
TGTGCCAGCAGAAGACAGGCCATGAACACTGAAGCTTTCTTT
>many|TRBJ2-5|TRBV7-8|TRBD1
CASSLRTGTGEETQYF
TGTGCCAGCAGCTTACGAACCGGGACAGGGGAAGAGACCCAGTACTTC
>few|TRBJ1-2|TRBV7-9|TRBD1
CASSSQGGANYGYTF
TGTGCCAGCAGCTCGCAGGGGGGAGCTAACTATGGCTACACCTTC
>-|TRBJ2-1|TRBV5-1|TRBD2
CASSDNSGPYNEQFF
TGCGCCAGCAGCGACAATAGCGGGCCTTACAATGAGCAGTTCTTC
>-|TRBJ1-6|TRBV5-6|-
CASSLQYSPLHF
TGTGCCAGCAGCTTGCAGTACTCACCCCTCCACTTT
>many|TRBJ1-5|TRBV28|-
CASSLAGTNQPQHF
TGTGCCAGCAGCTTGGCCGGCACCAATCAGCCCCAGCATTTT
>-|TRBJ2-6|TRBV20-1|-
CSARDQGRGANVLTF
TGCAGTGCTAGAGATCAGGGTCGGGGGGCCAACGTCCTGACTTTC
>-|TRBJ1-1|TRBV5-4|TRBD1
CASSGPGQGNTEAFF
TGTGCCAGCAGCGGTCCGGGACAGGGGAACACTGAAGCTTTCTTT
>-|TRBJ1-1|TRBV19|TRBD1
CASSIRQGSNTEAFF
TGTGCCAGTAGTATTCGACAGGGATCGAACACTGAAGCTTTCTTT
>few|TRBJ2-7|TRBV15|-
CATSRGWPGPYEQYF
TGTGCCACCAGCAGAGGTTGGCCAGGGCCCTACGAGCAGTACTTC
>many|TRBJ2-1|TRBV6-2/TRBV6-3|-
CASSSRRDPAYNEQFF
TGTGCCAGCAGTTCCCGTAGGGACCCCGCCTACAATGAGCAGTTCTTC
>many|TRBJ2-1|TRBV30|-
CAWTSMVQVYNEQFF
TGTGCCTGGACGTCTATGGTGCAAGTTTACAATGAGCAGTTCTTC
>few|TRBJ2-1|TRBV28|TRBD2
CASSFLAGTAIF
TGTGCCAGCAGTTTCCTAGCGGGTACAGCGATCTTC
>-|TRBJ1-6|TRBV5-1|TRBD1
CASSLGDSASPLHF
TGCGCCAGCAGCTTGGGGGACAGTGCGTCACCCCTCCACTTT
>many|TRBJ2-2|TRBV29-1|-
CSVLTGELFF
TGCAGCGTACTCACCGGGGAGCTGTTTTTT
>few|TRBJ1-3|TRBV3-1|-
CASSQDYRTDGNTIYF
TGTGCCAGCAGCCAAGATTACAGGACAGACGGAAACACCATATATTTT
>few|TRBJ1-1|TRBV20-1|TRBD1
CSARDLPRGQNTEAFF
TGCAGTGCTAGAGATTTACCGAGGGGGCAGAACACTGAAGCTTTCTTT
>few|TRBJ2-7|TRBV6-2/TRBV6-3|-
CASSYLKEAYEQYF
TGTGCCAGCAGTTACCTCAAGGAAGCCTACGAGCAGTACTTC
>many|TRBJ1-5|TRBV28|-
CASSPGQDQQPQHF
TGTGCCAGCAGTCCAGGACAAGACCAGCAGCCCCAGCATTTT
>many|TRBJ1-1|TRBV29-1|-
CSVDNGGTEAFF
TGCAGCGTTGATAACGGGGGCACTGAAGCTTTCTTT
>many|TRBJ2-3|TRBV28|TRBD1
CASSRQTQGAGYTDTQYF
TGTGCCAGCAGTAGACAAACCCAGGGGGCGGGGTACACAGATACGCAGTATTTT
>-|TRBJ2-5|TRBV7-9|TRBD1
CASSTRDREQETQYF
TGTGCCAGCAGCACCCGGGACAGGGAGCAAGAGACCCAGTACTTC
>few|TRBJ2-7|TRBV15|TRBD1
CATSREDRAEQYF
TGTGCCACCAGCAGAGAGGACAGGGCAGAGCAGTACTTC
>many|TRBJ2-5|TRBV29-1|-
CSARGPGDETQYF
TGCAGCGCCAGGGGACCGGGGGATGAGACCCAGTACTTC
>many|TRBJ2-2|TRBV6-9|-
CASSYTRAGELFF
TGTGCCAGCAGTTACACTCGGGCCGGGGAGCTGTTTTTT
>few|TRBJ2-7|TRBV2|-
CASSPGEQYF
TGTGCCAGCAGTCCAGGGGAGCAGTACTTC
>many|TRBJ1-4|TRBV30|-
CAWSSQPNEKLFF
TGTGCCTGGTCGAGCCAGCCTAATGAAAAACTGTTTTTT
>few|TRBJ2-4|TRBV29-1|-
CSVERGAKNIQYF
TGCAGCGTTGAAAGGGGAGCCAAAAACATTCAGTACTTC
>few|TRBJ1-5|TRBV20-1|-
CSALLLGDSNQPQHF
TGCAGTGCGTTACTTCTGGGGGATAGCAATCAGCCCCAGCATTTT
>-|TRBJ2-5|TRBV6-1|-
CAVGRQETQYF
TGTGCCGTGGGGCGCCAAGAGACCCAGTACTTC
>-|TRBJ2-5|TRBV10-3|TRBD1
CAIRGDSKETQYF
TGTGCCATCAGGGGGGACAGCAAAGAGACCCAGTACTTC
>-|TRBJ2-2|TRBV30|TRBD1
CAASGTGSGELFF
TGTGCCGCCAGTGGGACAGGGTCTGGGGAGCTGTTTTTT
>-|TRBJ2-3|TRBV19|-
CASSIDGHYRADTQYF
TGTGCCAGTAGTATAGATGGACACTACAGGGCAGATACGCAGTATTTT
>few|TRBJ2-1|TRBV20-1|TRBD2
CSARGGLESEQFF
TGCAGTGCTAGAGGGGGACTAGAATCTGAGCAGTTCTTC
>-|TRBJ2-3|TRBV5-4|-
CASSLEIDTQYF
TGTGCCAGCAGCTTGGAAATAGATACGCAGTATTTT
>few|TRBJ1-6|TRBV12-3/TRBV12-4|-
CASSLVNSPLHF
TGTGCCAGCAGTTTAGTGAATTCACCCCTCCACTTT
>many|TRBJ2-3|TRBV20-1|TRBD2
CSARDMVRTGGTDTQYF
TGCAGTGCTAGAGATATGGTCAGAACGGGAGGAACAGATACGCAGTATTTT
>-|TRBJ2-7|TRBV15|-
CATSREGETYEQYF
TGTGCCACCAGCAGAGAGGGGGAAACCTACGAGCAGTACTTC
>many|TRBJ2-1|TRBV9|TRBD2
CASSTSVELRGYNEQFF
TGTGCCAGCAGCACTAGCGTGGAGTTGAGAGGATACAATGAGCAGTTCTTC
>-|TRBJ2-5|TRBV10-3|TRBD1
CAISESLGQQETQYF
TGTGCCATCAGTGAGTCGTTGGGACAGCAAGAGACCCAGTACTTC